The 2 T cell receptor beta chains below were found in one sample sequenced in a study of human T cells and chemical hapten exposure. TCRdb itself ran the RACE reads through MiXCR, one entry per CDR3 protein. The data hold 190,000 or so distinct CDR3 sequences, with around 23% observed a single time. Time point of the sample: patch test 3, about 24 weeks after DPC sensitization. Treatment of the sample: therapeutic diphenylcyclopropenone sensitization with weekly scalp DPC. Sequencing was performed on whole blood, taken in connection with sensitization to the hapten diphenylcyclopropenone (DPC). These receptor sequences come from a woman aged 40 to 50 with alopecia areata. Some clones in this sample may be carry-over from other donors' samples.

The chain combines TRBV29-1 with TRBJ1-5; tentatively, D is TRBD1 (6 bases). Germline V gene data show CDR1 as SQVTM and CDR2 as ANQGSEA. The CDR3 extends over 13 amino acids. V gave up 5 bases and J gave up 8 bases, with 16 bases separating them. Here the CDR3 reads CSVSQGPMEPQHF. The CDR3 DNA sequence: TGCAGCGTTTCCCAGGGGCCTATGGAGCCCCAGCATTTT.

The chain uses TRBV4-1 and TRBJ2-7; the match to TRBD2 covers 8 bases. Looked up from germline, CDR1 is MGHRA and CDR2 is YSYEKL. The CDR3 is made up of 15 amino acids. V lost 3 bases to trimming and J lost 2 bases; unmatched junction nucleotides: 6. The CDR3 spells CASSHSSSGPYEQYF. The DNA of the CDR3 is TGCGCCAGCAGCCATTCGTCTAGCGGGCCCTACGAGCAGTACTTC.